This TCR beta chain was sequenced during a study of T cells in narcolepsy. Whole-study results and caveats: Blood of same and different patients, but not healthy controls, reportedly held recurring autoreactive clonotypes. HCRT-specific and TRIB2-specific autoreactive clonotypes appeared among same-patient CSF and blood CD4+ clonotypes.

Sequencing was performed with immunoSEQ multiplex PCR; in TCRdb, only in-frame clones are kept and a portion is missing. The sample carries about 35,000 clones, roughly 77% recorded once. For this clone: The antigen is undetermined.

CDR3 length: 15 amino acids. The V segment lost 2 bases and the J segment 11 bases; nucleotides outside the gene matches: 9. Germline V CDR1 and CDR2: SGHDT, YYEEEE. Input material: memory (CD45RA-) CD4+ T cells from blood. V gene TRBV5-6 combines with J gene TRBJ1-6, with 8 bases identical to TRBD1. The TCR was taken from a human donor in good health. CDR3 in amino acids: CASSLLGTGVAPLHF. The CDR3 nucleotides read TGTGCCAGCAGCTTACTTGGGACAGGAGTTGCACCCCTCCACTTT.